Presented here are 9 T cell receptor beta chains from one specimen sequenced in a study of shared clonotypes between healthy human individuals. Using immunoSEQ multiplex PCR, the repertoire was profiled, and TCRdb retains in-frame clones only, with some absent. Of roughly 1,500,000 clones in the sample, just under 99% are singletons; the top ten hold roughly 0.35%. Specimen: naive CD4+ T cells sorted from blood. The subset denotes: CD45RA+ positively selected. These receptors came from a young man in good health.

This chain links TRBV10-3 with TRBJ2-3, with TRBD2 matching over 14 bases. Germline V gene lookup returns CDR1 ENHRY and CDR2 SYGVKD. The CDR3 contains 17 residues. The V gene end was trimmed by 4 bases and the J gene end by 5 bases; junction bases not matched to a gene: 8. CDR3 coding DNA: TGTGCCATCAGTGTAGAGAGACTAGCGGGAGGGGGAGATACGCAGTATTTT. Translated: CAISVERLAGGGDTQYF.

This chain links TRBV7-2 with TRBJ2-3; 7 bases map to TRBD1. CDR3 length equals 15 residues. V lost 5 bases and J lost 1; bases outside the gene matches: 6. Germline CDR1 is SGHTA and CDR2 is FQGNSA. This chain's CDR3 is CASSISTGRTDTQYF. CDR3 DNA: TGTGCCAGCAGCATATCGACAGGGCGCACAGATACGCAGTATTTT. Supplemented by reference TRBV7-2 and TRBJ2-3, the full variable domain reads GAGVSQSPSNKVTEKGKDVELRCDPISGHTALYWYRQSLGQGLEFLIYFQGNSAPDKSGLPSDRFSAERTGGSVSTLTIQRTQQEDSAVYLCASSISTGRTDTQYFGPGTRLTVL.

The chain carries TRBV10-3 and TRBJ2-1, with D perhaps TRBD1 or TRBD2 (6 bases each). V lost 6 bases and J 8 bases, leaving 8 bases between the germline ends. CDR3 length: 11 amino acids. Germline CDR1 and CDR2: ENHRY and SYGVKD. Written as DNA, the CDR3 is TGTGCCATCAGGGAGGGGGATGAGCAGTTCTTC. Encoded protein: CAIREGDEQFF.

The CDR3 reads CASRSLAQSSYEQYF. CDR3 in DNA: TGTGCCAGCAGATCACTAGCACAGAGCTCCTACGAGCAGTACTTC. The rearrangement links TRBV13 to TRBJ2-7; D possibly corresponds to TRBD2 (6 bases). The CDR3 extends over 15 amino acids. Germline V CDR1 and CDR2: PRHDT, FYEKMQ (reference sequence). The V and J ends lost 6 bases and 0 bases respectively, with 15 bases between them.

The CDR3 nucleotides read TGTGCCAGCAGCTTAGAAGGCCCCCCGGGGGTTGGCTACGAGCAGTACTTC. Residues: CASSLEGPPGVGYEQYF. The J gene is TRBJ2-7, the V gene TRBV7-2; a possible D gene is TRBD2 (6 bases). The CDR3 runs to 17 residues. Trimming cost V 1 base and J 3 bases, with 19 bases left between them. Germline CDR1 reads SGHTA; CDR2 reads FQGNSA.

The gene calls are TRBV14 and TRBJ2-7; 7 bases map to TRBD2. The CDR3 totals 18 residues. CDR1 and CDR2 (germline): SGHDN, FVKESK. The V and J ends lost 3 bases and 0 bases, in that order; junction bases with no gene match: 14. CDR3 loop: CASSHIRPIGGSSYEQYF. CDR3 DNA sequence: TGTGCCAGCAGCCACATAAGACCGATCGGGGGGAGCTCCTACGAGCAGTACTTC.

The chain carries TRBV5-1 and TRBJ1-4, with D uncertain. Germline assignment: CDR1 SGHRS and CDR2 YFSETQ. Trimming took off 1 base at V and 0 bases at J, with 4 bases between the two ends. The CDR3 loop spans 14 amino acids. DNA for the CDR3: TGCGCCAGCAGCTTGTATACAACTAATGAAAAACTGTTTTTT. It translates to CASSLYTTNEKLFF.

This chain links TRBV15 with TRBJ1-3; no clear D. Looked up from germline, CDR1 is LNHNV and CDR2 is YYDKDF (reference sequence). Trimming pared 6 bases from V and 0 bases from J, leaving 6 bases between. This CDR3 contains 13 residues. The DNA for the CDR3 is TGTGCCACCAGGTTGGGCTCTGGAAACACCATATATTTT. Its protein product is CATRLGSGNTIYF.

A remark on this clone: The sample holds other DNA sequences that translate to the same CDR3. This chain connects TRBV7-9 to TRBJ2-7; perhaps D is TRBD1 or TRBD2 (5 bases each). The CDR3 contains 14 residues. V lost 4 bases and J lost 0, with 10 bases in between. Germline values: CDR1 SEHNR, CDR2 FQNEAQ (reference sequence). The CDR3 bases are TGTGCCAGCAGCTACGGGACGGCCTCCTACGAGCAGTACTTC. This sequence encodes CASSYGTASYEQYF.